The source of this TCR beta chain is a study of blood T cell repertoires in COVID-19. As for the study in general: Specimens from acute and convalescent COVID-19 originated in the United States, Italy and Spain. From T cells, B-cell-depleted T cells, or PBMCs came the material, which was cDNA or gDNA.

Methods used by the authors: It was from reference gene primer amplification that nucleated cell counts were estimated. TCRdb keeps only in-frame clones here, not all; method: immunoSEQ multiplex PCR. Clone size and the V and J calls come from that table; the DNA yielded D and trimming. Of about 330,000 clones in the sample, 86% are singletons; the top ten hold about 1.6%. This CDR3 region has 13 residues. Trimming removed 9 bases at V and 6 bases at J, with 14 bases between. The germline V gene has CDR1 KGHDR and CDR2 SFDVKD. J is TRBJ2-4 and V is TRBV24-1; no clear D gene. Source material: peripheral blood. This TCR was recovered from a woman between 45 and 60 years old with acute or convalescent COVID-19. DNA for the CDR3: TGTGCCACCGCCGGTGGGCCAAGAAACATTCAGTACTTC. Its protein is CATAGGPRNIQYF.